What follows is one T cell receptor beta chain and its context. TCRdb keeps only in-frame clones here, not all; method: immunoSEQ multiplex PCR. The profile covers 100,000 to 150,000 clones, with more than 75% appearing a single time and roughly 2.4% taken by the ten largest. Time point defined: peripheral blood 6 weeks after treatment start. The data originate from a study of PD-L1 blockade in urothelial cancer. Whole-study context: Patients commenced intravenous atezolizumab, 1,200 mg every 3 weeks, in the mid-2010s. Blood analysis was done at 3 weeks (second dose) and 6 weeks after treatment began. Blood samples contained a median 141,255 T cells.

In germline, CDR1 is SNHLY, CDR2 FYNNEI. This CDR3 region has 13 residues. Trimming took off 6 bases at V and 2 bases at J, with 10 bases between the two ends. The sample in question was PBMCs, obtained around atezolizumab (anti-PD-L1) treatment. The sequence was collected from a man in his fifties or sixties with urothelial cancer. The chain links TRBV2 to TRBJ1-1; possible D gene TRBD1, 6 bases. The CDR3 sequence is CASRTGFNTEAFF. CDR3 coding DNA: TGTGCCAGCAGGACAGGCTTCAACACTGAAGCTTTCTTT.